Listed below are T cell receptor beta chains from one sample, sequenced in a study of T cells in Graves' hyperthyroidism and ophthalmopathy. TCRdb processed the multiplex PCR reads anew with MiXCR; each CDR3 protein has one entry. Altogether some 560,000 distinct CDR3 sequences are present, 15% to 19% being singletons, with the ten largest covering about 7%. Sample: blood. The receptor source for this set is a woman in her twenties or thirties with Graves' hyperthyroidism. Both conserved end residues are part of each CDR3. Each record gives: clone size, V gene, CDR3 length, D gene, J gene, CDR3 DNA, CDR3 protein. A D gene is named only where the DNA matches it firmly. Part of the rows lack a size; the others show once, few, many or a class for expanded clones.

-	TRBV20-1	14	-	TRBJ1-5	TGCAGTGCTAGGATACGGGGGGAAAGGAAGCCCCAGCATTTT	CSARIRGERKPQHF
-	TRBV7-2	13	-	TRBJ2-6	TGTGCCAGCAGCCATATGGGGGCCAACGTCCTGACTTTC	CASSHMGANVLTF
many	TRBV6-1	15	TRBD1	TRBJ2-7	TGTGCCAGCAGTGAAAGGGACAGGGGCGTTAGGGAGCAGTACTTC	CASSERDRGVREQYF
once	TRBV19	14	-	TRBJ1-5	TGTGCCAGTGGAACACAGGCCGGCAATCAGCCCCAGCATTTT	CASGTQAGNQPQHF
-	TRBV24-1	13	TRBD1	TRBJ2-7	TGTGCCACCAGTGATCCAGGGGGCTACGAGCAGTACTTC	CATSDPGGYEQYF
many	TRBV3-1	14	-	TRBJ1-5	TGTGCCAGCAGCCAAGAGAACAGTCGGCAGCCCCAGCATTTT	CASSQENSRQPQHF
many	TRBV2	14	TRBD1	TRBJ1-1	TGTGCCAGCCATAACAGGGGGATGAACACTGAAGCTTTCTTT	CASHNRGMNTEAFF
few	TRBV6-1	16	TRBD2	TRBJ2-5	TGTGCCAGCAGGGGAACACTAGCGGGGACGCAAGAGACCCAGTACTTC	CASRGTLAGTQETQYF
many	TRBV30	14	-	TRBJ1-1	TGTGCCTGGAGTATGGGTTTTTTCAACACTGAAGCTTTCTTT	CAWSMGFFNTEAFF
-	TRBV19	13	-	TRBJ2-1	TGTGCCAGTAGTCCGGGGCCGGACGGGAGGCAGTTCTTC	CASSPGPDGRQFF
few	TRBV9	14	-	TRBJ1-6	TGTGCCAGCAGCGCGGGACCGCGTTTCTCACCCCTCCACTTT	CASSAGPRFSPLHF
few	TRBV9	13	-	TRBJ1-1	TGTGCCAGCAGCGTAGGCCCGGGTACTGAAGCTTTCTTT	CASSVGPGTEAFF
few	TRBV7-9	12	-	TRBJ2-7	TGTGCCAGCAGCGACCAACTCTACGAGCAGTACTTC	CASSDQLYEQYF
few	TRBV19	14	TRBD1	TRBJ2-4	TGTGCCAGTAGTAAACTTAACAGGGGTTCCATTCAGTACTTC	CASSKLNRGSIQYF
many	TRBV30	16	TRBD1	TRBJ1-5	TGTGCCTGGAAAAACAGGGGGCTGGGGGGAAATCAGCCCCAGCATTTT	CAWKNRGLGGNQPQHF
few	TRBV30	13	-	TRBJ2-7	TGTGCCTGGAGTGTACAGGACACCTACGAGCAGTACTTC	CAWSVQDTYEQYF
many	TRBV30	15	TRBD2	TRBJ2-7	TGTGCCTGGAGGTCGACTAGCGGGAATCCCTACGAGCAGTACTTC	CAWRSTSGNPYEQYF
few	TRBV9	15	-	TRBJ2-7	TGTGCCAGCAGCGCCGGGGACATCTCCTCCTACGAGCAGTACTTC	CASSAGDISSYEQYF
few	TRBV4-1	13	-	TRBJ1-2	TGCGCCAGCAGCCAAGTCGGGGAAAATGGCTACACCTTC	CASSQVGENGYTF
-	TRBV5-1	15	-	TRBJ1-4	TGCGCCAGCAGCTTCCGGGGCAACGGGAATGAAAAACTGTTTTTT	CASSFRGNGNEKLFF
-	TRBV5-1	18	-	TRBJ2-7	TGCGCCAGCAGCCCCAAAACATGGCCGACAGCGGAATCCTACGAGCAGTACTTC	CASSPKTWPTAESYEQYF
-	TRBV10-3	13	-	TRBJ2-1	TGTGCCATCAGTGTCAAGGGTCGGGATGAGCAGTTCTTC	CAISVKGRDEQFF
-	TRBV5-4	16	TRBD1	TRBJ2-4	TGTGCCAGCAGCTTGGGCACGGACAGGGCCAAAAACATTCAGTACTTC	CASSLGTDRAKNIQYF